Listed here are 6 T cell receptor beta chains from one sample, sequenced in a study of blood T cell repertoires in COVID-19. The method was immunoSEQ multiplex PCR; TCRdb's version includes in-frame clones alone and lacks a portion of them. The repertoire holds roughly 140,000 clones, with 70% to 90% as singletons. Sequenced input: PBMCs or T cells enriched from blood (not recorded which). The source of these receptors is a woman aged 40 to 50 who had recovered from COVID-19.

The V gene is TRBV3-1 (or the pseudogene TRBV3-2), the J gene TRBJ2-2; 10 nucleotides align to TRBD2. The CDR3 is made up of 16 amino acids. V dropped 4 bases and J dropped 5; count of bases not matched to a gene: 7. CDR1 and CDR2 (germline): LGHDT, YNNKEL (reference sequence). CDR3 region: CASSPRLAGETGELFF. DNA of the CDR3: TGTGCCAGCAGCCCCCGGCTAGCGGGGGAAACCGGGGAGCTGTTTTTT.

The genes are TRBV6-4 and TRBJ2-1; TRBD2 matches 7 bases. The CDR3 is 15 amino acids. With V trimmed by 5 bases and J by 5 bases, 9 bases remained unmatched. Germline V gene sequence: CDR1 MRHNA, CDR2 SNTAGT. The CDR3 bases are TGTGCCAGCAGTACCTCTGGCGGGAGCCACAATGAGCAGTTCTTC. Its translation is CASSTSGGSHNEQFF.

The genes are TRBV27 and TRBJ1-1; no firm D call. The V end was cut by 3 bases, the J end by 4 bases, with 9 bases between. The CDR3 contains 13 residues. Germline-derived CDR1 and CDR2 are MNHEY and SMNVEV (reference sequence). Written as DNA, the CDR3 is TGTGCCAGCAGTTTTAAGTACAGCACTGAAGCTTTCTTT. It codes for CASSFKYSTEAFF.

The chain combines TRBV5-1 with TRBJ2-3; 8 positions match TRBD1. Germline CDR1 reads SGHRS; CDR2 reads YFSETQ. V gave up 4 bases and J gave up 4 bases; unmatched junction bases: 5. The CDR3 contains 14 residues. CDR3 coding DNA: TGCGCCAGCAGCAGGGGGACAGGTTCAGATACGCAGTATTTT. Protein product: CASSRGTGSDTQYF.

The V gene is TRBV21-1, the J gene TRBJ1-1; TRBD1 was called by the table and not checked on the DNA. TRBV21-1 is a pseudogene. The CDR3 is 16 amino acids. The CDR3 loop reads CASNPIDRGKNTEAFF. The CDR3, as DNA: TGTGCCAGCAACCCGATAGACAGGGGGAAGAACACTGAAGCTTTCTTT.

J is TRBJ1-2 and V is TRBV4-2; D not resolved. Germline CDR1 is LGHNA and CDR2 is YNFKEQ. The CDR3 sequence is 13 residues long. V was pared by 0 bases and J by 4 bases, with 6 bases between. The CDR3 region has the DNA TGTGCCAGCAGCCAAGACGGCGGCTATGGCTACACCTTC. Its protein is CASSQDGGYGYTF.